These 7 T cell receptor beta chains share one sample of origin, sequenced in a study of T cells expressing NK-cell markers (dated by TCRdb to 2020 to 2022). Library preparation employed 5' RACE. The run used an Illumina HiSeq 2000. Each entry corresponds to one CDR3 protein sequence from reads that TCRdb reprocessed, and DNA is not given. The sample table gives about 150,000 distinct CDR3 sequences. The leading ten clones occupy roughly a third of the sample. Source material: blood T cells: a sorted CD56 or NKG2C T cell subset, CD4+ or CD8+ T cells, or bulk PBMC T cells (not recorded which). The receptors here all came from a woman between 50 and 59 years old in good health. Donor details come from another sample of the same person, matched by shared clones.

The CDR3 sequence: CASSPGGSYTGELFF. V gene TRBV28 combines with J gene TRBJ2-2; TCRdb names TRBD1, which stays unverified in the absence of DNA. CDR3 length: 15 amino acids. CDR1 and CDR2 (germline): MDHEN, SYDVKM.

The CDR3 region is CASIPVGEGRDEQFF. J is TRBJ2-1 and V is TRBV11-1. Looked up from germline, CDR1 is SGHAT and CDR2 is FQDESV (reference sequence). The CDR3 extends over 15 amino acids.

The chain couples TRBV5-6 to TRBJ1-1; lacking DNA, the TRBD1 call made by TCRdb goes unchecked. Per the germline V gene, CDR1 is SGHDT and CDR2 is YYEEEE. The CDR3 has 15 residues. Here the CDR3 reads CASSWGGGKDTEAFF.

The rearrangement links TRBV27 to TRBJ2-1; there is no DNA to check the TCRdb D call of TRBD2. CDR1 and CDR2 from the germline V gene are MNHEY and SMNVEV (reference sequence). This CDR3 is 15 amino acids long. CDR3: CASSTGRANYNEQFF.

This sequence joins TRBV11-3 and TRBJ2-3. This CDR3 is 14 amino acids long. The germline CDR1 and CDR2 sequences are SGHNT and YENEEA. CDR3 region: CASSLRDAPDTQYF.

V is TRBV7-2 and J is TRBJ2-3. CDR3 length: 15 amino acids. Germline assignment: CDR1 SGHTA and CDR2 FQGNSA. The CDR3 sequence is CASSLELLSTDTQYF.

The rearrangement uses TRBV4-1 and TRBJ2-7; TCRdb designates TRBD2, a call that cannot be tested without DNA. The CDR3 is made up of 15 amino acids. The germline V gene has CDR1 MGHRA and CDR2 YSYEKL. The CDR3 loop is CASSQVSGDLYEQYF.